Listed below are T cell receptor beta chains from one sample, sequenced in a study of blood T cells in healthy people across ages. TCRdb processed the 5' RACE reads anew with MiXCR; each CDR3 protein has one entry. Among 550,000 to 800,000 distinct CDR3 sequences, 20% to 25% were seen once, and the ten largest hold roughly 3.7%. Sequenced input: blood. All receptors come from a man between 65 and 85 years old in good health. Each CDR3 is given with its conserved first and last residue. A D gene is named only where the DNA matches it firmly. Expanded clones are given a class, and other clones once, few, many or no size at all.

clone_size: NA; j_call: TRBJ2-7; d_call: TRBD2; v_call: TRBV12-3/TRBV12-4; cdr3_nt: TGTGCCAGCAGTTTAGAGACTAGCGGGAGGGTTTACGAGCAGTACTTC; cdr3_aa: CASSLETSGRVYEQYF
clone_size: NA; j_call: TRBJ2-1; d_call: TRBD2; v_call: TRBV12-3/TRBV12-4; cdr3_nt: TGTGCCAGCAGTTTAATACGCGGGAGAGTAGTCAATGAGCAGTTCTTC; cdr3_aa: CASSLIRGRVVNEQFF
clone_size: many; j_call: TRBJ1-4; d_call: NA; v_call: TRBV4-3; cdr3_nt: TGCGCCAGCAGCCAAGATCGGGCAGGGTATGAAAAACTGTTTTTT; cdr3_aa: CASSQDRAGYEKLFF
clone_size: NA; j_call: TRBJ1-4; d_call: TRBD1; v_call: TRBV7-9; cdr3_nt: TGTGCCAGCAGCCCGGACAGGGATTCTAATGAAAAACTGTTTTTT; cdr3_aa: CASSPDRDSNEKLFF
clone_size: NA; j_call: TRBJ2-7; d_call: NA; v_call: TRBV7-9; cdr3_nt: TGTGCCAGCACCACAGGGCCCGAGCAGTACTTC; cdr3_aa: CASTTGPEQYF
clone_size: many; j_call: TRBJ2-7; d_call: NA; v_call: TRBV5-1; cdr3_nt: TGCGCCAGCAGCTTAGGACGTTCAGCCTACGAGCAGTACTTC; cdr3_aa: CASSLGRSAYEQYF
clone_size: NA; j_call: TRBJ2-7; d_call: NA; v_call: TRBV6-6; cdr3_nt: TGTGCCAGCAGTTACTCGAAAAAGGTTTCCTACGAGCAGTACTTC; cdr3_aa: CASSYSKKVSYEQYF
clone_size: NA; j_call: TRBJ1-4; d_call: TRBD1; v_call: TRBV20-1; cdr3_nt: TGCAGTGCTCGTGACAGGGGGCTGGAAAAACTGTTTTTT; cdr3_aa: CSARDRGLEKLFF
clone_size: few; j_call: TRBJ2-1; d_call: TRBD2; v_call: TRBV5-5; cdr3_nt: TGTGCCAGCAGCTTGGCCTCCGGGACTAGCGGAGGCAATGAGCAGTTCTTC; cdr3_aa: CASSLASGTSGGNEQFF
clone_size: NA; j_call: TRBJ1-5; d_call: NA; v_call: TRBV6-2/TRBV6-3; cdr3_nt: TGTGCCAGCTCTCGGGGGCTGGATCAGCCCCAGCATTTT; cdr3_aa: CASSRGLDQPQHF
clone_size: NA; j_call: TRBJ2-5; d_call: TRBD2; v_call: TRBV7-7; cdr3_nt: TGTGCTAGCAGCTTATCGCGGGAGGGCCTGGAGACCCAGTACTTC; cdr3_aa: CASSLSREGLETQYF
clone_size: few; j_call: TRBJ2-7; d_call: TRBD1; v_call: TRBV12-3/TRBV12-4; cdr3_nt: TGTGCCAGCAGCCTAGGGGGCAGGGGGAAGTCCTACGAGCAGTACTTC; cdr3_aa: CASSLGGRGKSYEQYF
clone_size: NA; j_call: TRBJ2-7; d_call: NA; v_call: TRBV13; cdr3_nt: TGTGCCAGCAGCTTATCAGGGAGCTCCTACGAGCAGTGCTTC; cdr3_aa: CASSLSGSSYEQCF
clone_size: few; j_call: TRBJ2-1; d_call: TRBD2; v_call: TRBV20-1; cdr3_nt: TGCAGTGCTAGAGATCCTAGCGGGAGGGACTCCAAAAGGGACAATGAGCAGTTCTTC; cdr3_aa: CSARDPSGRDSKRDNEQFF
clone_size: few; j_call: TRBJ2-3; d_call: NA; v_call: TRBV20-1; cdr3_nt: TGCAGTGCTAGAGAGACGGAGGATACGCAGTATTTT; cdr3_aa: CSARETEDTQYF
clone_size: few; j_call: TRBJ2-5; d_call: NA; v_call: TRBV29-1; cdr3_nt: TGCAGCGTTGAAGCCCAGCGGGCTCAAGAGACCCAGTACTTC; cdr3_aa: CSVEAQRAQETQYF
clone_size: many; j_call: TRBJ1-1; d_call: TRBD1; v_call: TRBV28; cdr3_nt: TGTGCCAGCACCAAAGGGGGACAGCTTGAAGCTTTCTTT; cdr3_aa: CASTKGGQLEAFF
clone_size: NA; j_call: TRBJ2-1; d_call: NA; v_call: TRBV15; cdr3_nt: TGTGCCACCAGCGGGACCGGGGCGTTCAATGAGCAGTTCTTC; cdr3_aa: CATSGTGAFNEQFF
clone_size: few; j_call: TRBJ1-4; d_call: NA; v_call: TRBV28; cdr3_nt: TGTGCCAGCGCCAAGTATGAAAAACTGTTTTTT; cdr3_aa: CASAKYEKLFF
clone_size: few; j_call: TRBJ2-5; d_call: NA; v_call: TRBV7-9; cdr3_nt: TGTGCCAGCAGCTTAATGGGCACTTCAATCCCTTGGAGAGAGACCCAGTACTTC; cdr3_aa: CASSLMGTSIPWRETQYF
clone_size: NA; j_call: TRBJ1-1; d_call: NA; v_call: TRBV29-1; cdr3_nt: TGCAGCGTTAGTCAGGGGAGGAACACTGAAGCTTTCTTT; cdr3_aa: CSVSQGRNTEAFF
clone_size: few; j_call: TRBJ2-7; d_call: NA; v_call: TRBV6-5; cdr3_nt: TGTGCCAGCAGTTACTCGAGGTTAGCCCTGTCCTACGAGCAGTACTTC; cdr3_aa: CASSYSRLALSYEQYF
clone_size: NA; j_call: TRBJ2-7; d_call: TRBD2; v_call: TRBV6-2/TRBV6-3; cdr3_nt: TGTGCCAGCACCAAAACTAGCGGGACCCCCTACGAGCAGTACTTC; cdr3_aa: CASTKTSGTPYEQYF
clone_size: few; j_call: TRBJ2-2; d_call: TRBD1; v_call: TRBV7-2; cdr3_nt: TGTGCCAGCAGCTTAGTGGGGACAGTGAACACCGGGGAGCTGTTTTTT; cdr3_aa: CASSLVGTVNTGELFF
clone_size: NA; j_call: TRBJ2-5; d_call: TRBD2; v_call: TRBV6-2/TRBV6-3; cdr3_nt: TGTGCCAGCAGTAGCGGGACTAGCAGCGCAGAGACCCAGTACTTC; cdr3_aa: CASSSGTSSAETQYF
clone_size: NA; j_call: TRBJ1-1; d_call: TRBD1; v_call: TRBV20-1; cdr3_nt: TGCAGTGCTGTCCCTCAGGGGGCTGAAGCTTTCTTT; cdr3_aa: CSAVPQGAEAFF
clone_size: few; j_call: TRBJ2-1; d_call: TRBD2; v_call: TRBV7-9; cdr3_nt: TGTGCCAGCAGCTTAATACTAGCGGGAGCGGGGCAGTTCTTC; cdr3_aa: CASSLILAGAGQFF
clone_size: few; j_call: TRBJ2-1; d_call: NA; v_call: TRBV3-1; cdr3_nt: TGTGCCAGCAGCCAAGATTTCGGCGGGACTGGGTACAATGAGCAGTTCTTC; cdr3_aa: CASSQDFGGTGYNEQFF
clone_size: NA; j_call: TRBJ2-5; d_call: NA; v_call: TRBV4-2; cdr3_nt: TGTGCCAGCAGCCAAGCCGCGTTTGACCAAGAGACCCAGTACTTC; cdr3_aa: CASSQAAFDQETQYF
clone_size: NA; j_call: TRBJ2-1; d_call: NA; v_call: TRBV2; cdr3_nt: TGTGCCAGCTTGAGGGAATATGGCAATGAGCAGTTCTTC; cdr3_aa: CASLREYGNEQFF
clone_size: NA; j_call: TRBJ2-6; d_call: NA; v_call: TRBV7-3; cdr3_nt: TGTGCCAGCAGCTTAAGCGCAGGGGCTGGGGCCAACGTCCTGACTTTC; cdr3_aa: CASSLSAGAGANVLTF
clone_size: NA; j_call: TRBJ2-3; d_call: TRBD1; v_call: TRBV5-1; cdr3_nt: TGCGCCAGCAGCTTGCCAGACAGGGGAGCAGGGGATACGCAGTATTTT; cdr3_aa: CASSLPDRGAGDTQYF
clone_size: once; j_call: TRBJ2-7; d_call: TRBD2; v_call: TRBV10-3; cdr3_nt: TGTGCCATCAGTGAGTCAGCGGGGGCGTACGAGCAGTACTTC; cdr3_aa: CAISESAGAYEQYF
clone_size: NA; j_call: TRBJ1-4; d_call: NA; v_call: TRBV5-1; cdr3_nt: TGCGCCAGCAGCCCCGGGAACGGAGATGAAAAACTGTTTTTT; cdr3_aa: CASSPGNGDEKLFF
clone_size: few; j_call: TRBJ2-7; d_call: NA; v_call: TRBV3-1; cdr3_nt: TGTGCCAGCAGCCAAGATCGTGGCCGGCCTAACTCCTACGAGCAGTACTTC; cdr3_aa: CASSQDRGRPNSYEQYF
clone_size: NA; j_call: TRBJ2-5; d_call: TRBD1; v_call: TRBV14; cdr3_nt: TGTGCCAGCAGCCAAGCTTTGGGACAGCGCCAAGAGACCCAGTACTTC; cdr3_aa: CASSQALGQRQETQYF
clone_size: NA; j_call: TRBJ2-7; d_call: NA; v_call: TRBV5-1; cdr3_nt: TGCGCCAGCAGCTTGGCCGTTAAGGGACGGTCTTACTTC; cdr3_aa: CASSLAVKGRSYF
clone_size: few; j_call: TRBJ2-1; d_call: NA; v_call: TRBV28; cdr3_nt: TGTGCCAGCAGTTTTCCGGGGGTGGGGAGTGATGAGCAGTTCTTC; cdr3_aa: CASSFPGVGSDEQFF
clone_size: NA; j_call: TRBJ1-1; d_call: TRBD1; v_call: TRBV3-1; cdr3_nt: TGTGCCAGCAGCCAAGTCCGGACAGGACGAACTGAAGCTTTCTTT; cdr3_aa: CASSQVRTGRTEAFF
clone_size: few; j_call: TRBJ1-3; d_call: NA; v_call: TRBV7-9; cdr3_nt: TGTGCCAGCAGGGGCCAGGGTGGAAACACCATATATTTT; cdr3_aa: CASRGQGGNTIYF
clone_size: NA; j_call: TRBJ1-2; d_call: NA; v_call: TRBV12-3/TRBV12-4; cdr3_nt: TGTGCCAGCAGTTCTCAAGGGCGCGGCAACTATGGCTACACCTTC; cdr3_aa: CASSSQGRGNYGYTF